This TCR beta chain originates from a study of regulatory T cells in long-lasting Graves disease. Arm-PCR with iRepertoire HTBI primers amplified the CDR3 regions for these TCR beta libraries. The authors' processing: Identification yielded 62 TRBV and roughly 14 TRBJ segments across samples. TCRdb processed the multiplex PCR reads anew with MiXCR; each CDR3 protein has one entry. The V and J calls and clone size come from TCRdb's table, not from the authors' own analysis. Of under 300,000 distinct CDR3 sequences detected, around 20% appear once; the ten largest clones hold over 11%. Germline V gives CDR1 LNHDA, CDR2 SQIVND (reference sequence). Trimming took off 5 bases at V and 8 bases at J, with 15 bases between the two ends. The CDR3 runs 13 residues. As to time point: newly diagnosed GD, antithyroid drugs for less than 3 months. PBMCs were the source of the RNA used for TCR sequencing.

Sample: peripheral blood mononuclear cells (PBMCs), taken at new diagnosis, from a patient treated with antithyroid drugs. The sequence was collected from a female donor with Graves disease. The chain uses TRBV19 and TRBJ1-2, with D possibly TRBD1 on 6 matching bases. CDR3 protein: CASSPDRNWGYTF. CDR3 coding DNA: TGTGCCAGTAGTCCCGACAGGAACTGGGGCTACACCTTC.